One sample yielded the 30 T cell receptor beta chains listed below, sequenced in a study of Ad26.COV2.S vaccination and SARS-CoV-2 variants. The repertoire was sequenced with immunoSEQ multiplex PCR; TCRdb's copy has only in-frame clones and lacks some. This table has roughly 400,000 clones, about 90% appearing once. Specified treatment: roughly 19 received Ad26.COV2.S at low or high dose, single or two shots; 5 received placebo; per-sample allocation not given. Collection of samples fell on day 63 after the first vaccine or placebo injection. Sequencing used peripheral blood, obtained in a trial of Ad26.COV2.S vaccine versus placebo. Receptors originate from a person between 18 and 65 years old who received the Ad26.COV2.S COVID-19 vaccine or a placebo.

This clone was seen more than once but under ten times. V is TRBV4-1 and J is TRBJ1-6; maybe TRBD1 (5 bases). The CDR3 is made up of 16 amino acids. V lost 0 bases, J lost 5 bases, and 11 bases lay in between. Germline CDR1 is MGHRA and CDR2 is YSYEKL. The chain's CDR3 is CASSQDRGLNNSPLHF. In DNA form, the CDR3 reads TGCGCCAGCAGCCAAGATAGGGGACTGAATAATTCACCCCTCCACTTT.

The gene calls are TRBV2 and TRBJ1-4; D remains ambiguous. Trimming cost V 4 bases and J 0 bases, with 9 bases left between them. Germline loops: CDR1 SNHLY, CDR2 FYNNEI. This CDR3 is 15 amino acids long. In DNA, the CDR3 is TGTGCCAGCAGTGTGAGGCAGTCAACTAATGAAAAACTGTTTTTT. It translates to CASSVRQSTNEKLFF.

CDR3 bases: TGTGCCAGCAGTTATCCCCCGAGCCCTCGGAGCGCCTACGAGCAGTACTTC. Amino acid sequence: CASSYPPSPRSAYEQYF. The rearrangement links TRBV6-7 to TRBJ2-7; no firm D call. TRBV6-7 is an ORF, with its function uncertain. V lost 3 bases and J 2 bases, leaving 20 bases between the germline ends. This CDR3 contains 17 residues.

V usage is TRBV18 and J usage is TRBJ2-1; TRBD1 agrees at 8 bases. J gave up 4 bases and V 5 bases, and 4 bases lay outside the gene matches. The CDR3 length is 14 residues. Germline V gives CDR1 KGHSH, CDR2 LQKENI. The DNA for the CDR3 is TGTGCCAGCTCATCCAGGGGGCTTTACAATGAGCAGTTCTTC. This sequence encodes CASSSRGLYNEQFF. The full variable domain, its missing parts supplied by reference TRBV18 and TRBJ2-1, is NAGVMQNPRHLVRRRGQEARLRCSPMKGHSHVYWYRQLPEEGLKFMVYLQKENIIDESGMPKERFSAEFPKEGPSILRIQQVVRGDSAAYFCASSSRGLYNEQFFGPGTRLTVL.

In DNA form, the CDR3 reads TGCGCCAGCAGCCAAGTCCCAGGGGCAACTGAAGCTTTCTTT. Translated, it gives CASSQVPGATEAFF. This chain links TRBV4-3 with TRBJ1-1; TRBD1 is a possible D gene (6 bases). In germline, CDR1 is LGHNA, CDR2 YSLEER. The V end lost 1 base, the J end lost 5 bases, and 11 bases lay between the germline ends. CDR3 length equals 14 residues.

The chain employs TRBV28 and TRBJ1-2; D not certain. Per the germline V gene, CDR1 is MDHEN and CDR2 is SYDVKM. Deletions cut 3 bases from V and 5 bases from J, with 13 bases between. This CDR3 comprises 14 residues. The CDR3 DNA reads TGTGCCAGCAGTTTTTCTCTCGACAATTATGGCTACACCTTC. This codes for CASSFSLDNYGYTF.

This clone has only one observation. The genes are TRBV6-5 and TRBJ2-7, with 8 bases that match TRBD2. The V and J ends lost 5 bases and 4 bases, in that order; junction bases with no gene match: 4. CDR3 size: 13 residues. Germline assignment: CDR1 MNHEY and CDR2 SVGAGI. For the CDR3, the DNA is TGTGCCAGCAGTACTAGCGGATTTTACGAGCAGTACTTC. It codes for CASSTSGFYEQYF.

This chain joins TRBV7-9 and TRBJ2-1; 8 bases align to TRBD1. Germline V CDR1 and CDR2: SEHNR, FQNEAQ (reference sequence). This CDR3 is 14 amino acids long. Germline trimming cut 0 bases from V and 8 bases from J; bases unmatched to any gene: 3. This chain's CDR3 is CASSLAQGADEQFF. The CDR3 DNA reads TGTGCCAGCAGCTTAGCTCAGGGGGCGGATGAGCAGTTCTTC.

The chain recombines TRBV6-5 with TRBJ2-3; 10 bases align to TRBD1. The CDR3 consists of 15 residues. The junction had 4 bases not matched to a gene; V was cut back by 6 bases and J by 1 base. CDR1 is MNHEY, CDR2 SVGAGI, per germline. CDR3 in amino acids: CASRGQGLRTDTQYF. The CDR3 DNA reads TGTGCCAGCAGGGGACAGGGGCTCCGCACAGATACGCAGTATTTT.

The V and J genes are TRBV20-1 and TRBJ1-5, with D unresolved. The ends were cut back, 0 bases at V and 14 bases at J, with 11 bases in the middle. Germline CDR1 is DFQATT and CDR2 is SNEGSKA (reference sequence). CDR3 length: 11 amino acids. CDR3 amino acids: CSARDLRREHF. The CDR3 coding sequence is TGCAGTGCTAGAGATCTAAGGCGGGAGCATTTT.

This chain uses TRBV20-1 with TRBJ2-5, with no clear D. CDR3 length equals 11 residues. Germline V gene sequence: CDR1 DFQATT, CDR2 SNEGSKA (reference sequence). V was pared by 6 bases and J by 5 bases, with 10 bases between. As DNA, the CDR3 is TGCAGTGCCGAAAAAAGGGAGACCCAGTACTTC. Protein: CSAEKRETQYF.

This chain uses TRBV15 with TRBJ1-1; TRBD1 matches 7 bases. V shed 1 base and J 3 bases; nucleotides not matched to a gene: 14. This CDR3 has 18 residues. Germline V CDR1 and CDR2: LNHNV, YYDKDF (reference sequence). The DNA for the CDR3 is TGTGCCACCAGCAGAGCTCCGGACAGGAGGCCCTACGACACTGAAGCTTTCTTT. As protein: CATSRAPDRRPYDTEAFF.

DNA of the CDR3: TGTGCCAGCTACTACAGGGGGCAAAGGTATAGCAATCAGCCCCAGCATTTT. This codes for CASYYRGQRYSNQPQHF. The gene calls are TRBV21-1 and TRBJ1-5; TRBD1 reflects the table's D call only, with no check against the DNA. TRBV21-1 is given as a pseudogene. The CDR3 runs 17 residues.

V is TRBV5-1 and J is TRBJ2-1; 9 nucleotides match TRBD1. This CDR3 is 15 amino acids long. V shed 0 bases and J 5 bases; nucleotides not matched to a gene: 3. CDR1 and CDR2 (germline): SGHRS, YFSETQ. The CDR3 DNA is TGCGCCAGCAGCTTGGAGGGACAGGGACACAATGAGCAGTTCTTC. Amino acid sequence: CASSLEGQGHNEQFF.

The chain is built from TRBV9 and TRBJ1-2; D is possibly TRBD1 (5 bases). Germline V gene lookup returns CDR1 SGDLS and CDR2 YYNGEE. The CDR3 totals 15 residues. V was shortened by 0 bases and J by 5 bases, with 14 bases between the two germline ends. Here the CDR3 reads CASSVDRARGYGYTF. The CDR3 DNA reads TGTGCCAGCAGCGTAGATAGGGCGCGGGGGTATGGCTACACCTTC.

The chain links TRBV5-6 to TRBJ2-3, with D tentatively TRBD1 or TRBD2 (5 bases each). Trimming shortened V by 1 base and J by 6 bases, and 18 bases separated the two germline ends. CDR3 length: 16 amino acids. Germline V gives CDR1 SGHDT, CDR2 YYEEEE. The CDR3 DNA reads TGTGCCAGCAGCTTGACCACCTCGGGGCCGGGGGATACGCAGTATTTT. Protein: CASSLTTSGPGDTQYF.

This sequence joins TRBV5-5 and TRBJ1-2; 9 bases fit TRBD1. V shed 4 bases and J 4 bases; nucleotides not matched to a gene: 2. CDR1 is SGHKS, CDR2 YYEKEE, per germline (reference sequence). This CDR3 contains 13 residues. CDR3 residues: CASSGTGLYGYTF. The CDR3 bases are TGTGCCAGCAGCGGGACAGGGCTCTATGGCTACACCTTC.

Only one count was recorded for this clone. The chain employs TRBV7-9 and TRBJ1-2; D may be TRBD1 (6 bases). The ends were cut back, 1 base at V and 8 bases at J, with 17 bases in the middle. Germline V gives CDR1 SEHNR, CDR2 FQNEAQ (reference sequence). The CDR3 length is 15 residues. CDR3 sequence: CASSLVRLGAGGYTF. CDR3 in DNA: TGTGCCAGCAGCTTAGTGAGGCTGGGGGCAGGAGGCTACACCTTC. The entire variable domain, with the rest obtained from reference TRBV7-9 and TRBJ1-2, is as follows: DTGVSQNPRHKITKRGQNVTFRCDPISEHNRLYWYRQTLGQGPEFLTYFQNEAQLEKSRLLSDRFSAERPKGSFSTLEIQRTEQGDSAMYLCASSLVRLGAGGYTFGSGTRLTVV.

The gene calls are TRBV5-8 and TRBJ2-1; TRBD1 agrees at 8 bases. The V and J ends lost 1 base and 3 bases, in that order; junction bases with no gene match: 6. The CDR3 extends over 16 amino acids. Germline V gene sequence: CDR1 SGHTS, CDR2 YDEGEE. CDR3 sequence reads: CASSLNRGRIYNEQFF. The CDR3 DNA is TGTGCCAGCAGCTTGAACAGGGGGAGAATCTACAATGAGCAGTTCTTC. Full variable domain (rest looked up from reference TRBV5-8 and TRBJ2-1): EAGVTQSPTHLIKTRGQQATLRCSPISGHTSVYWYQQALGLGLQFLLWYDEGEERNRGNFPPRFSGRQFPNYSSELNVNALELEDSALYLCASSLNRGRIYNEQFFGPGTRLTVL.

The J gene is TRBJ1-2, the V gene TRBV4-3; the D gene is possibly TRBD1 (5 bases). The CDR3 runs 15 residues. With 0 bases removed from V and 8 bases from J, the gap between germline ends came to 16 bases. In germline, CDR1 is LGHNA, CDR2 YSLEER. In DNA form, the CDR3 reads TGCGCCAGCAGCCAAGACGGAAGGAGCTGGGGGGGCTACACCTTC. As protein: CASSQDGRSWGGYTF.

The chain employs TRBV2 and TRBJ1-1, with TRBD1 identical over 9 bases. Germline trimming cut 0 bases from V and 4 bases from J; bases unmatched to any gene: 9. CDR3 size: 17 residues. The germline CDR1 and CDR2 sequences are SNHLY and FYNNEI. The CDR3, as DNA: TGTGCCAGCAGTGAAGCGCTTCGGGGACAGGGAGGCACTGAAGCTTTCTTT. Translation: CASSEALRGQGGTEAFF.

The chain employs TRBV7-7 and TRBJ2-2, with D perhaps matching TRBD2 (7 bases). In germline, CDR1 is SSHAT, CDR2 FNYEAQ (reference sequence). This CDR3 contains 18 residues. With 1 base removed from V and 3 bases from J, the gap between germline ends came to 18 bases. This CDR3 is CASSLVVRGQDYTGELFF. CDR3 sequence (DNA): TGTGCCAGCAGCTTAGTGGTGCGGGGGCAGGATTACACCGGGGAGCTGTTTTTT.

This clone has just one count. The gene calls are TRBV18 and TRBJ1-2; D is perhaps TRBD1 (6 bases). This CDR3 has 14 amino acids. V was trimmed by 1 base and J by 6 bases, leaving 12 bases between them. Per the germline V gene, CDR1 is KGHSH and CDR2 is LQKENI. The CDR3 DNA is TGTGCCAGCTCACCACTGGCACAGGGTGATGGCTACACCTTC. Residues: CASSPLAQGDGYTF.

This chain links TRBV19 with TRBJ1-1; D possibly corresponds to TRBD1 (6 bases). Germline CDR1 is LNHDA and CDR2 is SQIVND (reference sequence). Trimming pared 3 bases from V and 5 bases from J, leaving 10 bases between. This CDR3 has 13 residues. The CDR3 DNA sequence: TGTGCCAGTAGTATGGAAAGGGGGACTGAAGCTTTCTTT. Translating it yields CASSMERGTEAFF.

This chain joins TRBV24-1 and TRBJ1-2; D unclear. CDR1 and CDR2 (germline): KGHDR, SFDVKD. This CDR3 comprises 12 residues. V dropped 3 bases and J dropped 3 bases, with 4 bases sitting between them. This chain's CDR3 is CATSDGYYGYTF. CDR3 in DNA: TGTGCCACCAGTGATGGGTACTATGGCTACACCTTC.

The chain employs TRBV20-1 and TRBJ2-1; D uncertain. V lost 6 bases and J lost 9, with 9 bases in between. Germline lookup yields CDR1 DFQATT and CDR2 SNEGSKA (reference sequence). The CDR3 runs 10 residues. Here the CDR3 DNA reads TGCAGTGCCCAGATCGGTGAGCAGTTCTTC. Its protein is CSAQIGEQFF.

The CDR3, as DNA: TGTGCCAGCAGCCCAGAGACAGTGGTTGTTGGTTATGGCTACACCTTC. Translating gives CASSPETVVVGYGYTF. This chain links TRBV7-8 with TRBJ1-2, with a tentative D call TRBD1 (5 bases). The CDR3 spans 16 residues. Germline V CDR1 and CDR2: SGHVS, FQNEAQ. V was cut by 5 bases and J by 5 bases, with 21 bases left in between.

The chain combines TRBV9 with TRBJ1-3, with no clear D. Per germline, CDR1 SGDLS and CDR2 YYNGEE. Between the trimmed V and J ends, which lost 2 bases and 0 bases, there was a span of 6 bases. The CDR3 runs 14 residues. The CDR3 spells CASSVDFSGNTIYF. CDR3 DNA: TGTGCCAGCAGCGTTGATTTCTCTGGAAACACCATATATTTT.

This chain joins TRBV9 and TRBJ2-3, with D unclear. The V end lost 0 bases, the J end lost 2 bases, and 7 bases lay between the germline ends. Per germline, CDR1 SGDLS and CDR2 YYNGEE. The CDR3 is made up of 14 amino acids. The CDR3 here is CASSVVPNTDTQYF. The CDR3, as DNA: TGTGCCAGCAGCGTAGTACCTAACACAGATACGCAGTATTTT.

V gene TRBV5-1 combines with J gene TRBJ1-3; D remains unclear. The CDR3 runs 16 residues. Per the germline V gene, CDR1 is SGHRS and CDR2 is YFSETQ. The V end lost 4 bases, the J end lost 0 bases, and 14 bases lay between the germline ends. The CDR3 is CASSPLGLSSGNTIYF. CDR3 coding DNA: TGCGCCAGCAGCCCCCTCGGCTTGAGCTCTGGAAACACCATATATTTT.